This TCR beta chain was observed in a study of T cell repertoires in cytomegalovirus infection. Study-wide context: Based on public TCR beta signatures, there were indications of CMV infection and of a matching HLA type.

Germline-derived CDR1 and CDR2 are SEHNR and FQNEAQ (reference sequence). This CDR3 has 15 amino acids. Between the trimmed V and J ends, which lost 0 bases and 12 bases, there was a span of 20 bases. Study conclusions and caveats: In two of eight donors, the top clonotype was HLA-C-restricted CMV-specific. There were carriers of CMV plus the relevant HLA, and cumulative public TCR beta family frequency identified them.

This clonotype was seen at least ten times. Antigen specificity is unknown. TCRdb used MiXCR to reprocess the reads, holding one entry per CDR3 protein. The sample includes 250,000 or so distinct CDR3 sequences, roughly 9% seen only once; the top ten take less than 15%. V gene TRBV7-9 combines with J gene TRBJ1-1, with D unresolved. The TCR originated in a human donor in good health (CMV status not recorded). Some clones in this sample may be carry-over from other donors' samples. Sequenced material: PBMCs. The chain's CDR3 is CASSLAPEDAVGTFF. The CDR3 DNA sequence: TGTGCCAGCAGCTTAGCGCCGGAGGATGCGGTAGGAACTTTCTTT.